This section outlines one T cell receptor beta chain sequence together with its context. Authors' data handling: Amplifying reference gene primers gave estimates of nucleated cell counts. The repertoire was sequenced with immunoSEQ multiplex PCR; TCRdb's copy has only in-frame clones and lacks some. D and trimming were read from the DNA, whereas the V and J calls and clone size are those reported in that table. The sample includes 120,000 to 150,000 clones, around 84% of them seen just once. V lost 6 bases, J lost 7 bases, and 18 bases lay in between. Germline V gene lookup returns CDR1 MNHEY and CDR2 SVGAGI. The CDR3 runs to 14 residues. The data were taken from a study of blood T cell repertoires in COVID-19. Whole-study context: Sites in the United States, Italy and Spain provided acute and convalescent COVID-19 samples. PBMCs, B-cell-depleted T cells, or T cells provided the cDNA or gDNA that made up the material.

This TCR came from a woman aged 50 to 65 in a cohort sampled during active or convalescent COVID-19. The sequenced material came from peripheral blood. The rearrangement links TRBV6-5 to TRBJ1-2; a possible D gene is TRBD1 (6 bases). CDR3 bases: TGTGCCAGCAGCCTACAGGGAGAGGGGGTTGGCTACACCTTC. Amino acid sequence: CASSLQGEGVGYTF.